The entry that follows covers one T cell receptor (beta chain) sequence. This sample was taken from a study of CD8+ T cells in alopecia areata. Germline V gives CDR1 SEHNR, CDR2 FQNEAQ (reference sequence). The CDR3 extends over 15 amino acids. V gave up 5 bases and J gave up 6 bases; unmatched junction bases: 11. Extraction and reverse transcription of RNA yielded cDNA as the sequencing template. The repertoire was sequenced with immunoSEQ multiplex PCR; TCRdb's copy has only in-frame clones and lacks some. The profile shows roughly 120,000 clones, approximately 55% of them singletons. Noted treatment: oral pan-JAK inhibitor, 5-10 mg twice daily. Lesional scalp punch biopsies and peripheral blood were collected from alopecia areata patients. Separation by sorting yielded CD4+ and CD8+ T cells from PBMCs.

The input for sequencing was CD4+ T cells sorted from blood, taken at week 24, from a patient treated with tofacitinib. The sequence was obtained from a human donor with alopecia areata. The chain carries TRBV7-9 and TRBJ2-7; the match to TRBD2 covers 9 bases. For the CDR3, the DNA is TGTGCCAGCAGCCCGGGACTAGCAAGGGACAGCGAGCAGTACTTC. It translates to CASSPGLARDSEQYF.